This T cell receptor beta chain was recorded in a study of shared clonotypes between healthy human individuals. The CDR3 is 16 amino acids. V lost 2 bases and J lost 0, with 14 bases in between. Germline loops: CDR1 LGHNA, CDR2 YSLEER. Only in-frame clones appear in the TCRdb table, and some are missing; sequencing was by immunoSEQ multiplex PCR. The sample has more than 2 million clones, approximately 94% seen once. The naive CD8 subset, CD45RO-negative cells positively selected for CCR7, excluded terminally differentiated effector memory CD45RA+ cells. The sequenced sample consisted of naive CD8+ T cells sorted from blood. The sequence came from a man younger than 30 in good health. The chain carries TRBV4-3 and TRBJ2-7; possibly TRBD2 for D (6 bases). The CDR3 DNA is TGCGCCAGCAGCCAACTTTTTAGCGGCCTCTCCTACGAGCAGTACTTC. Protein: CASSQLFSGLSYEQYF.